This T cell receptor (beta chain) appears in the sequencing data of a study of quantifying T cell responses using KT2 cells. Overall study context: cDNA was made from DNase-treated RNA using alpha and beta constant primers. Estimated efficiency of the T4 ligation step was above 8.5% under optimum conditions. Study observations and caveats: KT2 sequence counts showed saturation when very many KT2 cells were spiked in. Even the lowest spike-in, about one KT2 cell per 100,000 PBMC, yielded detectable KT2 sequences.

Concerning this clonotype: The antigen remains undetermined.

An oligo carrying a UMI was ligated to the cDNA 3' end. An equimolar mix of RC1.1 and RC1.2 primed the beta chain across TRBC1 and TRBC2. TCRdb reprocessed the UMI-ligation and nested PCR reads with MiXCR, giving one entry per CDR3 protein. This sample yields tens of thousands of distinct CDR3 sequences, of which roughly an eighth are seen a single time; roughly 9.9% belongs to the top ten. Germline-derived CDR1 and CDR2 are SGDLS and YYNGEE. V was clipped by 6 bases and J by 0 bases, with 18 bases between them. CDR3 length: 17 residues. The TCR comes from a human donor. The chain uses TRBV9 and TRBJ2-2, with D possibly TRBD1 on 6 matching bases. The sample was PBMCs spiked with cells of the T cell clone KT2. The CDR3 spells CASTSKVGQTNTGELFF. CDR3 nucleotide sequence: TGTGCCAGCACCAGTAAGGTCGGACAGACGAACACCGGGGAGCTGTTTTTT.